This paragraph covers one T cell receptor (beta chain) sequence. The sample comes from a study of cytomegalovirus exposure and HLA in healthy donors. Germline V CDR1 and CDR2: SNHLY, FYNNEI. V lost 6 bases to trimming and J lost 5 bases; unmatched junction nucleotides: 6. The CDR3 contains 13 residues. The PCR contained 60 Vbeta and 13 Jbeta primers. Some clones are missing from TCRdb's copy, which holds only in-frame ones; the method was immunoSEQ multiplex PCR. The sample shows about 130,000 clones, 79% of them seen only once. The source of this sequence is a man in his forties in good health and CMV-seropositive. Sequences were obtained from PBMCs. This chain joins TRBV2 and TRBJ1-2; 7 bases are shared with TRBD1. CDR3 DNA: TGTGCCAGCAGAACCTTGACAGGGTATGGCTACACCTTC. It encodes CASRTLTGYGYTF.